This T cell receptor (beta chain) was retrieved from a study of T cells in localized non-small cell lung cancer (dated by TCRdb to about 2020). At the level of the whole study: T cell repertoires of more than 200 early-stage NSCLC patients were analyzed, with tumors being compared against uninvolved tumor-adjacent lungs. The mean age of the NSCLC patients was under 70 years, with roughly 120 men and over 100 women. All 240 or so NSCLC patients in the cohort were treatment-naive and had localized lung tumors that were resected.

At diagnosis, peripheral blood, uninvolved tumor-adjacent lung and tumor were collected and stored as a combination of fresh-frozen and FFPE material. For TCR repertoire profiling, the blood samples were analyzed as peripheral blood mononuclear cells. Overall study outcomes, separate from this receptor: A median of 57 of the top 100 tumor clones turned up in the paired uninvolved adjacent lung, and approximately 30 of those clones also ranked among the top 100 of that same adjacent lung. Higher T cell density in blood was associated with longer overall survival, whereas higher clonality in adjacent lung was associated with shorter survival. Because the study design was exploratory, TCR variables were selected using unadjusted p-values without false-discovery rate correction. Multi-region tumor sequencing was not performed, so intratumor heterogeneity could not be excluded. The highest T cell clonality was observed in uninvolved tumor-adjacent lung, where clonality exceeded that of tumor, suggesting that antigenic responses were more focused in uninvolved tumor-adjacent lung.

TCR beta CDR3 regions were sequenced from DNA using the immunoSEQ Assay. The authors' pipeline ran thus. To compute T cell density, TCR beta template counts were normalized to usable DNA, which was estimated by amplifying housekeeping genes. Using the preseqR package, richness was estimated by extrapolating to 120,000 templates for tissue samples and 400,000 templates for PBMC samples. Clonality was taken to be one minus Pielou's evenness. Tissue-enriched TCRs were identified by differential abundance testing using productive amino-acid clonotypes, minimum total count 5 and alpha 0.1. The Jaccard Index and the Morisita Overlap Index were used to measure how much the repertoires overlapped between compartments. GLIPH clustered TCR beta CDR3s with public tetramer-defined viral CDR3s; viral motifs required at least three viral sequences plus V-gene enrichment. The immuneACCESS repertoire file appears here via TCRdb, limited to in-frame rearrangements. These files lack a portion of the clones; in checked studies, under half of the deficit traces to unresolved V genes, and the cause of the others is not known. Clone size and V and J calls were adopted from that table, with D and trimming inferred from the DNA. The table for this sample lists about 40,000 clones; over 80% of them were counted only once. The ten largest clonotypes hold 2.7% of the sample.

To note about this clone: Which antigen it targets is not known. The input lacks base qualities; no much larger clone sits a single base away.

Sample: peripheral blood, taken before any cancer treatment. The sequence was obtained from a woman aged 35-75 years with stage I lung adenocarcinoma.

CDR3 region: CASSLSAVDEQYF. The DNA is TGTGCCAGCAGTTTATCCGCGGTGGACGAGCAGTACTTC. This sequence uses TRBV27 and TRBJ2-7; the D gene cannot be resolved reliably. CDR1 and CDR2 were assigned from the germline V gene (reference sequence) as MNHEY and SMNVEV. The CDR3 has 13 amino acids, counting the end cysteine and phenylalanine. The kept DNA is CDR3 alone, 39 bases in frame from the first base. V loses 0 bases, J loses 5 bases, and the germline ends lie 8 bases apart.